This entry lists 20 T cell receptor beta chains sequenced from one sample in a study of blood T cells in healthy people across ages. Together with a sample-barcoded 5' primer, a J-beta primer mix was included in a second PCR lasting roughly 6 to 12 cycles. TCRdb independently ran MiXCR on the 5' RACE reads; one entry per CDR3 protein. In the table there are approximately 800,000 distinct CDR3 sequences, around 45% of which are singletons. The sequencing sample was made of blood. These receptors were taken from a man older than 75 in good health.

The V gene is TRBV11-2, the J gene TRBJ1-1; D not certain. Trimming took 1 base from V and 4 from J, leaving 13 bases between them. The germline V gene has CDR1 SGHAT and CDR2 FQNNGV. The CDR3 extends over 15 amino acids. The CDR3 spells CASSLVASLTTEAFF. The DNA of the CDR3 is TGTGCCAGCAGCTTAGTTGCCAGCCTAACCACTGAAGCTTTCTTT.

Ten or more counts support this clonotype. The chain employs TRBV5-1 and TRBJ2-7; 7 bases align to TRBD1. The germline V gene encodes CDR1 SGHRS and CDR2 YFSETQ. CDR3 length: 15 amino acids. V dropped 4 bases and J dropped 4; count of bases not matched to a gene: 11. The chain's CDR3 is CASSTNSGTAYEQYF. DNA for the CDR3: TGCGCCAGCAGCACCAACTCCGGGACAGCTTACGAGCAGTACTTC.

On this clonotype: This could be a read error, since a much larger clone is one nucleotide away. CDR3 nucleotides: TGCAGTGCTAGGCCGTACGGGGGGTACAATGAGCAGTTCTTC. Amino acids: CSARPYGGYNEQFF. The chain recombines TRBV20-1 with TRBJ2-1; 7 bases match TRBD2. The germline V gene has CDR1 DFQATT and CDR2 SNEGSKA (reference sequence). J gave up 4 bases and V 3 bases, and 6 bases lay outside the gene matches. There are 14 residues in the CDR3.

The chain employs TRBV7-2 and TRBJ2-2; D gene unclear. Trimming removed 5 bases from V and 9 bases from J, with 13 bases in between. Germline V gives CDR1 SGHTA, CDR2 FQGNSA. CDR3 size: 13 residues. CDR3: CASSIDLVRELFF. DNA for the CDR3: TGTGCCAGCAGCATCGATCTAGTCAGGGAGCTGTTTTTT.

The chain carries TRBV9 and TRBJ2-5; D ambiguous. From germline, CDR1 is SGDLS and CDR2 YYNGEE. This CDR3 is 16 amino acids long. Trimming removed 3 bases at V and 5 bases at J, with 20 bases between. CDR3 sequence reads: CASSAEVGSLGETQYF. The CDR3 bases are TGTGCCAGCAGCGCTGAAGTGGGAAGTTTGGGGGAGACCCAGTACTTC.

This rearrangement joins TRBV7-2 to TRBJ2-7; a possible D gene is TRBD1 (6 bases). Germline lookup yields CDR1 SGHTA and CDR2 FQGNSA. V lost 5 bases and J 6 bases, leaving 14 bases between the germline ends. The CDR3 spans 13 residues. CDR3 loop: CASSVSLRGEQYF. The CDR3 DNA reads TGTGCCAGCAGCGTCAGCCTCAGGGGCGAGCAGTACTTC.

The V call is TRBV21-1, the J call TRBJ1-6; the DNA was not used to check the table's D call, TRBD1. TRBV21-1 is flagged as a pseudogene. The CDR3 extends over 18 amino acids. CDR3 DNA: TGTGCCAGCAGCAAAGACGGGCGCCAAGGACAGGATGGTTCACCCCTCCACTTT. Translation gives CASSKDGRQGQDGSPLHF.

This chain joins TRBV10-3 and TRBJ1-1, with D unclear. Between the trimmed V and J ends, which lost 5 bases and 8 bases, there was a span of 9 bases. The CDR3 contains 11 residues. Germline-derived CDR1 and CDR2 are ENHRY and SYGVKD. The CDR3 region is CAISSTAEAFF. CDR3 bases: TGTGCCATCAGTTCCACAGCGGAAGCTTTCTTT.

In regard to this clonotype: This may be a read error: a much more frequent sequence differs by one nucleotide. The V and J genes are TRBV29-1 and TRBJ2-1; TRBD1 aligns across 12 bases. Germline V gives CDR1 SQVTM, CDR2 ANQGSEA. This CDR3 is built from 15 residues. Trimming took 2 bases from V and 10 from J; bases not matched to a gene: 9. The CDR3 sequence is CSVESGTGGGYEQFF. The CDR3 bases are TGCAGCGTTGAATCTGGGACAGGGGGCGGGTACGAGCAGTTCTTC.

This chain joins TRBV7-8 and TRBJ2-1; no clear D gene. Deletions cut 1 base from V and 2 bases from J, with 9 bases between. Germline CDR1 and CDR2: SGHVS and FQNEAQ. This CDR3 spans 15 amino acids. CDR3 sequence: CASSLEQTTYNEQFF. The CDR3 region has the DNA TGTGCCAGCAGCTTAGAACAGACAACCTACAATGAGCAGTTCTTC.

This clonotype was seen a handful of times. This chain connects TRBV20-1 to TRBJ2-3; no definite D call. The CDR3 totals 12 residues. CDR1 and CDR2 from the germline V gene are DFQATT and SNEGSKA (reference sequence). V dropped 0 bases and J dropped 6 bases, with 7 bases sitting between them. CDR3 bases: TGCAGTGCTAGAGATGGTAGGGATACGCAGTATTTT. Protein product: CSARDGRDTQYF.

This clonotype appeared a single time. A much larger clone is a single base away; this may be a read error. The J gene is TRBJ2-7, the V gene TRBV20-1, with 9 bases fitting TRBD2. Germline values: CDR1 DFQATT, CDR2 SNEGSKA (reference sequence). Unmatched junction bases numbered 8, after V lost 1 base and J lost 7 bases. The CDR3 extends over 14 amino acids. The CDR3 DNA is TGCAGTGCTAGAGCTCTAGCGGGATTGGATGAGCAGTACTTC. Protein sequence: CSARALAGLDEQYF.

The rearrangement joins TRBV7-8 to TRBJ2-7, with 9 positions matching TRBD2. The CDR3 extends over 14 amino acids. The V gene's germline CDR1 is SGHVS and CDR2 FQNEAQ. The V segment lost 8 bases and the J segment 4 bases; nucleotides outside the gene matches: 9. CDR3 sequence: CASGPAREGYEQYF. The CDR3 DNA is TGTGCCAGCGGCCCGGCGCGGGAGGGTTACGAGCAGTACTTC.

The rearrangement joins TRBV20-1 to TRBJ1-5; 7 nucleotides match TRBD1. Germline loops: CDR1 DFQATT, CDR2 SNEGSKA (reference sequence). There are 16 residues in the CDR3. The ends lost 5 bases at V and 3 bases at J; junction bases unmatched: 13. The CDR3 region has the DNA TGCAGTGCTGAAAAGACAGGGCGAGGTTACAATCAGCCCCAGCATTTT. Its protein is CSAEKTGRGYNQPQHF.

CDR3 DNA sequence: TGTGCCAGCAGCCCTCGGACTAGCTATAACAATGAGCAGTACTTC. Its translation is CASSPRTSYNNEQYF. The chain joins TRBV7-8 to TRBJ2-5; TRBD2 aligns across 8 bases. J lost 11 bases, V lost 5 bases, and 16 bases had no gene match. The germline V gene has CDR1 SGHVS and CDR2 FQNEAQ. This CDR3 spans 15 amino acids.

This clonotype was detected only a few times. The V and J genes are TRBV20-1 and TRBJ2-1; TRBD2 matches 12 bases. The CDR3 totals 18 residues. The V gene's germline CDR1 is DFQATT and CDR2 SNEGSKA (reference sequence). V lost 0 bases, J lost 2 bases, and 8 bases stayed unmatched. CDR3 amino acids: CSARDSASGRAPYNEQFF. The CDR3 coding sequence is TGCAGTGCTAGAGATTCGGCTAGCGGGAGGGCCCCCTACAATGAGCAGTTCTTC.

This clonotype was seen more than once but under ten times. The CDR3 loop is CASSLEHGTYNEQFF. Written as DNA, the CDR3 is TGCGCCAGCAGCTTGGAACATGGAACTTACAATGAGCAGTTCTTC. The rearrangement joins TRBV5-1 to TRBJ2-1; no firm D call. V was cut by 0 bases and J by 4 bases, with 11 bases left in between. This CDR3 is built from 15 residues. Germline V lookup: CDR1 SGHRS, CDR2 YFSETQ.

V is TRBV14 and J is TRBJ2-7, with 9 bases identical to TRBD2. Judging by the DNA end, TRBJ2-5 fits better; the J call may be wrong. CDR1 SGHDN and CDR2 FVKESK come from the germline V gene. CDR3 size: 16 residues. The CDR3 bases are TGTGCCAGCAGCCAAGATCAGGGACTAGCCATCGAGACCCAGTACTTC. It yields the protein CASSQDQGLAIETQYF.

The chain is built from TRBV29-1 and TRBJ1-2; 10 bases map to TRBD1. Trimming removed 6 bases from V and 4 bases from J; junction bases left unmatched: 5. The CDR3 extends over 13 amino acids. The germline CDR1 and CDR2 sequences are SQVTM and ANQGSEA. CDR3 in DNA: TGCAGCGTCAGACAGGGGGCTTCCTATGGCTACACCTTC. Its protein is CSVRQGASYGYTF.

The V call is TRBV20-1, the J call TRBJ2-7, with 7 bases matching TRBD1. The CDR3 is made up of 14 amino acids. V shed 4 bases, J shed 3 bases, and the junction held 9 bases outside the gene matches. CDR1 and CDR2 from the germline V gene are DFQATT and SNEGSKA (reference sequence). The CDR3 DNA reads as TGCAGTGCTACATACGACAGGGTTCTCTACGAGCAGTACTTC. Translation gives CSATYDRVLYEQYF.